This T cell receptor (beta chain) was sequenced in a study of shared clonotypes between healthy human individuals. General study results and limits: The four-donor shared clonotypes exceeded non-shared clonotypes in generation probability, with non-shared ones scoring lower.

Naive CD45RA+ and memory CD45RA-negative subsets were split from CD4+ cells. Produced via immunoSEQ multiplex PCR; TCRdb's table is partial and in-frame only. The sample lists about 1 million clones, 65% to 75% occurring once. A word on this clone: Its antigen remains unidentified.

This clonotype originated in a man between 18 and 35 years old in good health. The sample was memory CD4+ T cells sorted from blood. Described subset: CD45RA-negative fraction.

CDR3 in DNA: TGTGCCTGCCCCGGGAGGACAGCCCAAGAGACCCAGTACTTC. As protein: CACPGRTAQETQYF. The chain is built from TRBV30 and TRBJ2-5; tentative D call: TRBD2 (7 bases). The V gene lost 6 bases and the J gene lost 1 base, with 15 bases spanning the gap. The CDR3 covers 14 residues. CDR1 GTSNPN and CDR2 SVGIG come from the germline V gene (reference sequence).